Following are 5 T cell receptor beta chains from one sample sequenced in a study of identical twins. TCRdb called the 5' RACE reads again in MiXCR, with one record for every CDR3 protein. The sample has about 890,000 distinct CDR3 sequences, 9% to 15% seen once. The sample also formed part of further work on yellow fever vaccine responses in identical twins.

Source material: PBMCs. These receptors were collected from a woman aged 18-35 years in good health.

This clonotype was counted many times. The chain employs TRBV3-1 and TRBJ2-7; TRBD1 matches at 9 bases. The CDR3 consists of 17 residues. The V gene end was trimmed by 1 base and the J gene end by 7 bases; junction bases not matched to a gene: 14. The V gene's germline CDR1 is LGHDT and CDR2 YNNKEL (reference sequence). The CDR3, as DNA: TGTGCCAGCAGCCAAGGTCTCAGAACAGGGGGCCTGGGGGAGCAGTACTTC. Protein sequence: CASSQGLRTGGLGEQYF.

The genes are TRBV2 and TRBJ1-2; D is ambiguous. V lost 3 bases, J lost 4 bases, and 9 bases lay in between. This CDR3 contains 13 residues. The germline gives CDR1 SNHLY, CDR2 FYNNEI. CDR3 DNA: TGTGCCAGCAGTGAGCCGGGCGGCTATGGCTACACCTTC. Its translation is CASSEPGGYGYTF.

This clonotype was picked up a small number of times. The V gene is TRBV5-1, the J gene TRBJ2-1; 13 nucleotides line up with TRBD2. This CDR3 region has 18 residues. Germline V gives CDR1 SGHRS, CDR2 YFSETQ. V was clipped by 0 bases and J by 7 bases; unmatched bases: 10. The CDR3 spells CASSLVAGLAGKGNEQFF. In nucleotides, the CDR3 is TGCGCCAGCAGCTTGGTGGCGGGACTAGCGGGAAAGGGTAATGAGCAGTTCTTC.

The V call is TRBV12-3 or TRBV12-4, the J call TRBJ2-1; D ambiguous. V lost 3 bases and J 3 bases, leaving 6 bases between the germline ends. CDR3 size: 13 residues. CDR3 region: CASSLDVYNEQFF. The CDR3 DNA follows: TGTGCCAGCAGTTTGGACGTCTACAATGAGCAGTTCTTC.

The chain joins TRBV27 to TRBJ2-7; 11 bases agree with TRBD2. J was trimmed by 3 bases and V by 10 bases; bases with no gene match: 2. CDR1 MNHEY and CDR2 SMNVEV come from the germline V gene (reference sequence). The CDR3 is 12 residues long. The CDR3 DNA follows: TGTGCCACGGGACTAGCGGACTACGAGCAGTACTTC. Encoded protein: CATGLADYEQYF.